The rows below give T cell receptor beta chains drawn from one sample of a study of cytomegalovirus exposure and HLA in healthy donors. Profiling relied on immunoSEQ multiplex PCR, and the TCRdb table lists in-frame clones only, not all of them. Among roughly 150,000 clones, roughly four fifths were seen once, and the ten largest hold less than 3%. The sequenced sample consisted of PBMCs. These receptors all come from a male donor in good health and CMV-seronegative. The CDR3 runs from the conserved cysteine through the conserved F or W. Fields, in order: CDR3 length, D gene, V gene, J gene, clone size, CDR3 protein, CDR3 DNA. A D gene is named only where the DNA matches it firmly. For some rows the clone size is stated as once, few or many, or as a class when expanded; others skip it.

>15|.|TRBV30|TRBJ1-6|.
CAWTSTGFGNSPLHF
TGTGCCTGGACGAGCACAGGGTTCGGTAATTCACCCCTCCACTTT
>13|TRBD2|TRBV11-3|TRBJ2-3|.
CASSLTSGDTQYF
TGTGCCAGCAGCCTGACTAGCGGAGATACGCAGTATTTT
>16|TRBD2|TRBV5-6|TRBJ2-7|.
CASSLARGRAFYEQYF
TGTGCCAGCAGCCTGGCACGCGGGAGGGCCTTCTACGAGCAGTACTTC
>15|.|TRBV28|TRBJ2-7|.
CASRRDSLSSYEQYF
TGTGCCAGCAGACGAGACTCTTTAAGCTCCTACGAGCAGTACTTC
>13|.|TRBV7-9|TRBJ1-5|.
CASSPGYNQPQHF
TGTGCCAGCAGCCCGGGATACAATCAGCCCCAGCATTTT
>17|TRBD2|TRBV11-2|TRBJ2-1|.
CASSLRRGAGGRYEQFF
TGTGCCAGCAGCTTACGGCGGGGGGCGGGAGGGAGATATGAGCAGTTCTTC
>16|TRBD2|TRBV18|TRBJ2-2|.
CASSLRTSGSTGELFF
TGTGCCAGCTCACTCAGGACTAGCGGGAGTACCGGGGAGCTGTTTTTT
>13|.|TRBV19|TRBJ1-1|.
CASAGDMNTEAFF
TGTGCCAGCGCAGGGGACATGAACACTGAAGCTTTCTTT
>19|TRBD1|TRBV5-6|TRBJ2-3|.
CASSIDRGWSGGFTDTQYF
TGTGCCAGCAGTATTGACAGGGGCTGGTCTGGGGGGTTTACAGATACGCAGTATTTT
>13|.|TRBV27|TRBJ1-3|.
CASREGRGNTIYF
TGTGCCAGCAGAGAGGGTCGGGGAAACACCATATATTTT
>12|.|TRBV12-5|TRBJ1-3|once
CASGFERNTIYF
TGTGCTAGTGGTTTCGAGAGAAACACCATATATTTT
>14|TRBD1|TRBV6-5|TRBJ2-7|.
CASSSRQGTYEQYF
TGTGCCAGCAGTTCCCGACAGGGGACCTACGAGCAGTACTTC
>14|.|TRBV27|TRBJ2-7|once
CASSLYRTTYEQYF
TGTGCCAGCAGTTTATATAGGACTACCTACGAGCAGTACTTC
>15|TRBD2|TRBV6-6|TRBJ2-7|.
CASTLSGLAVDEQYF
TGTGCCAGCACCCTATCGGGACTAGCAGTTGACGAGCAGTACTTC
>16|TRBD2|TRBV19|TRBJ2-4|.
CASSINAGGPLDIQYF
TGTGCCAGTAGTATAAACGCGGGAGGGCCTTTAGACATTCAGTACTTC
>11|.|TRBV10-2|TRBJ2-7|.
CASSPTYEQYF
TGCGCCAGCAGTCCAACCTACGAGCAGTACTTC
>15|TRBD1|TRBV6-6|TRBJ2-7|.
CASSSLRDRSYEQYF
TGTGCCAGCAGTTCGCTGCGGGACAGGTCCTACGAGCAGTACTTC
>13|.|TRBV7-3|TRBJ2-5|once
CASSLTGGETQYF
TGTGCCAGCAGCTTAACCGGAGGGGAGACCCAGTACTTC
>16|TRBD2|TRBV5-6|TRBJ2-1|.
CASSLVAGVRHNEQFF
TGTGCCAGCAGCTTGGTAGCGGGAGTCCGTCACAATGAGCAGTTCTTC
>14|.|TRBV6-1|TRBJ2-3|.
CASSATTGRDTQYF
TGTGCCAGCAGCGCAACGACAGGGAGGGATACGCAGTATTTT
>13|TRBD2|TRBV19|TRBJ2-1|.
CASSWISGSEQFF
TGTGCCAGTAGTTGGATAAGCGGGAGTGAGCAGTTCTTC
>14|.|TRBV5-6|TRBJ2-3|.
CASSWVGATDTQYF
TGTGCCAGCAGCTGGGTAGGGGCGACAGATACGCAGTATTTT
>12|TRBD1|TRBV19|TRBJ2-7|once
CARTGASYEQYF
TGTGCCAGAACAGGGGCCAGCTACGAGCAGTACTTC
>17|.|TRBV11-3|TRBJ2-5|once
CASSLGGRKRHQETQYF
TGTGCCAGCAGCTTAGGTGGCAGGAAACGTCACCAAGAGACCCAGTACTTC
>15|TRBD2|TRBV9|TRBJ2-2|.
CASSRLAENTGELFF
TGTGCCAGCAGCCGACTAGCGGAGAACACCGGGGAGCTGTTTTTT
>15|TRBD1|TRBV7-2|TRBJ1-5|few
CASSLHPGGNQPQHF
TGTGCCAGCAGCTTACACCCAGGGGGAAATCAGCCCCAGCATTTT
>15|TRBD1|TRBV27|TRBJ2-7|.
CASSLRDRGGYEQYF
TGTGCCAGCAGTTTACGGGACAGGGGTGGTTACGAGCAGTACTTC
>14|TRBD1|TRBV9|TRBJ2-7|few
CASSVVGSGGEQYF
TGTGCCAGCAGCGTAGTGGGTTCAGGGGGCGAGCAGTACTTC
>14|TRBD2|TRBV5-1|TRBJ2-3|.
CASSSLSSGSGQYF
TGCGCCAGCAGCTCCCTTTCCAGCGGGAGCGGGCAGTATTTT
>14|TRBD1|TRBV9|TRBJ1-1|once
CASSETGENTEAFF
TGTGCCAGCAGCGAAACAGGGGAGAACACTGAAGCTTTCTTT
>16|.|TRBV6-4|TRBJ2-3|.
CASSDSLVGGSDTQYF
TGTGCCAGCAGTGACTCACTAGTTGGTGGGTCAGATACGCAGTATTTT
>15|TRBD2|TRBV6-6|TRBJ2-2|.
CASESGRALTGELFF
TGTGCCAGCGAGAGCGGGAGGGCGTTAACCGGGGAGCTGTTTTTT
>16|TRBD1|TRBV11-2|TRBJ2-7|few
CASSVSLGQGFDEQYF
TGTGCCAGCAGCGTAAGTTTGGGACAGGGCTTCGACGAGCAGTACTTC
>13|.|TRBV28|TRBJ1-5|once
CASSFGENQPQHF
TGTGCCAGCAGTTTCGGGGAAAATCAGCCCCAGCATTTT
>16|TRBD2|TRBV7-6|TRBJ2-1|.
CASSPAGLVGNNEQFF
TGTGCCAGCAGCCCAGCGGGACTAGTGGGAAACAATGAGCAGTTCTTC
>15|TRBD1|TRBV29-1|TRBJ2-1|.
CSVELGDRVYNEQFF
TGCAGCGTTGAACTTGGTGACAGGGTCTACAATGAGCAGTTCTTC
>14|.|TRBV9|TRBJ2-1|.
CASSSSSGGNEQFF
TGTGCCAGCAGCTCGAGCTCAGGGGGGAATGAGCAGTTCTTC
>15|.|TRBV28|TRBJ2-7|.
CASRRGRGLIYEQYF
TGTGCCAGCAGACGGGGGCGGGGGCTAATATACGAGCAGTACTTC
>17|TRBD2|TRBV13|TRBJ2-2|.
CASSPGTAGDNTGELFF
TGTGCCAGCAGCCCCGGAACAGCGGGAGACAACACCGGGGAGCTGTTTTTT
>13|.|TRBV30|TRBJ1-5|.
CAWSVADSQPQHF
TGTGCCTGGAGTGTAGCGGATAGTCAGCCCCAGCATTTT
>13|.|TRBV5-6|TRBJ2-7|.
CASSLYGSVEQYF
TGTGCCAGCAGCTTATATGGGAGCGTCGAGCAGTACTTC
>15|.|TRBV6-1|TRBJ2-6|many
CASSPGSAGANVLTF
TGTGCCAGCAGTCCAGGGTCCGCTGGGGCCAACGTCCTGACTTTC
>13|.|TRBV10-2|TRBJ2-3|.
CASRPDSSSTQYF
TGCGCCAGCAGACCGGACAGTTCCTCCACGCAGTATTTT
>13|TRBD1|TRBV5-1|TRBJ2-5|.
CASSEGARETQYF
TGCGCCAGCAGTGAGGGGGCTAGGGAGACCCAGTACTTC
>14|.|TRBV7-9|TRBJ2-2|.
CASSLTANTGELFF
TGTGCCAGCAGCTTGACAGCGAACACCGGGGAGCTGTTTTTT
>14|.|TRBV27|TRBJ1-3|.
CASSPTTEGNTIYF
TGTGCCAGCAGTCCAACCACCGAGGGAAACACCATATATTTT
>14|.|TRBV28|TRBJ2-3|.
CASSPSRPTDTQYF
TGTGCCAGCAGTCCTTCTAGACCCACAGATACGCAGTATTTT
>11|.|TRBV7-2|TRBJ2-1|.
CASRGTTEQFF
TGTGCCAGCAGGGGGACAACTGAGCAGTTCTTC
>13|TRBD2|TRBV6-5|TRBJ2-7|few
CASSYGGRYEQYF
TGTGCCAGCAGTTACGGCGGGAGGTACGAGCAGTACTTC
>12|.|TRBV30|TRBJ1-1|once
CAWGHWNTEAFF
TGTGCCTGGGGACACTGGAACACTGAAGCTTTCTTT
>15|TRBD2|TRBV6-5|TRBJ2-3|.
CASSRSSGSTDTQYF
TGTGCCAGCAGCCGCTCTAGCGGGAGCACAGATACGCAGTATTTT
>15|TRBD2|TRBV7-3|TRBJ2-1|.
CASSPGLADYNEQFF
TGTGCCAGCAGCCCCGGACTAGCGGATTACAATGAGCAGTTCTTC
>13|.|TRBV29-1|TRBJ2-1|.
CSIGVFSYNEQFF
TGCAGCATCGGGGTGTTCTCCTACAATGAGCAGTTCTTC
>15|.|TRBV19|TRBJ2-1|once
CASSIGGRGYNEQFF
TGTGCCAGTAGTATAGGTGGGAGGGGGTACAATGAGCAGTTCTTC
>13|.|TRBV28|TRBJ2-7|few
CASSSGTLTEQYF
TGTGCCAGCAGTTCCGGGACTCTCACAGAGCAGTACTTC